A single sample gave rise to the 29 T cell receptor beta chains below, sequenced in a study of cytomegalovirus exposure and HLA in healthy donors. PCR employed 60 Vbeta and 13 Jbeta primers. Only in-frame clones appear in the TCRdb table, and some are missing; sequencing was by immunoSEQ multiplex PCR. Found here are fewer than 200,000 clones, about nine tenths of them singletons; the top ten hold roughly 0.98%. The sequencing sample was made of PBMCs. These receptors originate from a boy between 2 and 10 years old in good health and CMV-seronegative.

This chain connects TRBV21-1 to TRBJ1-2; TRBD1, the D gene given by the table, was not confirmed from the DNA. TRBV21-1 is a listed pseudogene. The CDR3 sequence is 16 residues long. DNA for the CDR3: TGTGCCAGCAGATGGGACACTTCCAATTCTAACTATGGCTACACCTTC. Protein product: CASRWDTSNSNYGYTF.

This clone was seen once. The chain joins TRBV6-1 to TRBJ2-3; D is unclear. V shed 3 bases and J shed 2 bases, with 3 bases lying between them. The germline CDR1 and CDR2 sequences are MNHNS and SASEGT. The CDR3 has 12 residues. The CDR3: CASSEYTDTQYF. CDR3 nucleotide sequence: TGTGCCAGCAGTGAGTACACAGATACGCAGTATTTT.

This chain links TRBV6-6 with TRBJ2-1; possible D gene TRBD1, 6 bases. CDR1 and CDR2 from the germline V gene are MNHNY and SVGAGI (reference sequence). The V and J ends lost 5 bases and 2 bases respectively, with 13 bases between them. The CDR3 loop spans 15 amino acids. CDR3 bases: TGTGCCAGCAGTAAAAACAGGGTCACCTACAATGAGCAGTTCTTC. It is translated as CASSKNRVTYNEQFF.

This CDR3 reads CASSSGTGNMNTEAFF. CDR3 nucleotide sequence: TGCGCCAGCAGCTCAGGGACAGGTAATATGAACACTGAAGCTTTCTTT. The V call is TRBV5-1, the J call TRBJ1-1, with 8 bases identical to TRBD1. Germline V gene sequence: CDR1 SGHRS, CDR2 YFSETQ. V was clipped by 3 bases and J by 0 bases; unmatched bases: 7. The CDR3 spans 16 residues.

This rearrangement joins TRBV4-1 to TRBJ2-3; 7 bases map to TRBD2. Germline CDR1 and CDR2: MGHRA and YSYEKL. Losses at the gene ends were 0 bases for V and 4 bases for J; bases not matched to a gene: 4. The CDR3 totals 15 residues. The CDR3 nucleotides are TGCGCCAGCAGCCAAGATTGGGCGGGGGCAGATACGCAGTATTTT. It is translated as CASSQDWAGADTQYF.

V and J are TRBV9 and TRBJ2-3; 11 nucleotides align to TRBD2. This CDR3 spans 19 amino acids. V dropped 2 bases and J dropped 0; count of bases not matched to a gene: 11. The germline V gene has CDR1 SGDLS and CDR2 YYNGEE. The CDR3 protein is CASSVAGTSGIPSTDTQYF. The CDR3 DNA reads TGTGCCAGCAGCGTGGCTGGGACTAGCGGTATCCCTAGCACAGATACGCAGTATTTT.

J is TRBJ2-1 and V is TRBV28; 8 bases agree with TRBD1. Trimming at V came to 8 bases and at J to 3 bases, leaving 9 bases not matched to a gene. The CDR3 runs 15 residues. Germline loops: CDR1 MDHEN, CDR2 SYDVKM. For the CDR3, the DNA is TGTGCCAGCTGCTGCCGGACAGGGCTCTACAATGAGCAGTTCTTC. As protein: CASCCRTGLYNEQFF.

The CDR3 sequence: CASTRGLEKLFF. The CDR3 DNA is TGTGCCAGCACTAGGGGCCTAGAAAAACTGTTTTTT. The V call is TRBV2, the J call TRBJ1-4; possibly TRBD1 for D (5 bases). The CDR3 length is 12 residues. Trimming left V 7 bases short and J 8 bases short, with 11 bases between. The germline V gene encodes CDR1 SNHLY and CDR2 FYNNEI. Based on the CDR3 plus reference TRBV2 and TRBJ1-4, the full variable domain is EPEVTQTPSHQVTQMGQEVILRCVPISNHLYFYWYRQILGQKVEFLVSFYNNEISEKSEIFDDQFSVERPDGSNFTLKIRSTKLEDSAMYFCASTRGLEKLFFGSGTQLSVL.

The J gene is TRBJ2-7, the V gene TRBV27; tentative D call: TRBD1 (5 bases). The CDR3 contains 13 residues. Germline CDR1 reads MNHEY; CDR2 reads SMNVEV (reference sequence). Trimming took off 5 bases at V and 4 bases at J, with 12 bases between the two ends. The CDR3 loop is CASSGQGTYEQYF. For the CDR3, the DNA is TGTGCCAGCAGTGGTCAGGGTACGTACGAGCAGTACTTC.

The CDR3: CASSSTGANEKLFF. CDR3 DNA: TGTGCCAGCAGCTCCACCGGAGCTAATGAAAAACTGTTTTTT. The gene calls are TRBV5-4 and TRBJ1-4; D remains unclear. This CDR3 contains 14 residues. Trimming shortened V by 3 bases and J by 3 bases, and 9 bases separated the two germline ends. Germline V lookup: CDR1 SGHNT, CDR2 YYREEE (reference sequence).

The chain has TRBV10-1 and TRBJ2-7, with 7 nucleotides matching TRBD2. Germline V gene sequence: CDR1 WNHNN, CDR2 SYGVQD (reference sequence). J lost 5 bases, V lost 4 bases, and 11 bases had no gene match. The CDR3 totals 15 residues. Written as DNA, the CDR3 is TGCGCCAGCAGTGGGCGGCGGGGAGGGATCCACGAGCAGTACTTC. Protein: CASSGRRGGIHEQYF.

The J gene is TRBJ1-1, the V gene TRBV5-4; D may be TRBD1 (5 bases). The germline gives CDR1 SGHNT, CDR2 YYREEE (reference sequence). V lost 4 bases and J lost 2, with 15 bases in between. This CDR3 has 15 amino acids. The CDR3 loop reads CASSRGGGYNTEAFF. CDR3 nucleotides: TGTGCCAGCAGCCGCGGGGGGGGATATAACACTGAAGCTTTCTTT.

The chain carries TRBV30 and TRBJ1-2; 9 bases map to TRBD1. This CDR3 comprises 13 residues. Germline CDR1 is GTSNPN and CDR2 is SVGIG (reference sequence). V shed 5 bases, J shed 7 bases, and the junction held 8 bases outside the gene matches. The CDR3 protein is CAWGQGFWRGYTF. The DNA of the CDR3 is TGTGCCTGGGGACAGGGGTTTTGGCGTGGCTACACCTTC.

This sequence joins TRBV19 and TRBJ2-2; possible D gene TRBD1, 5 bases. Germline CDR1 LNHDA, CDR2 SQIVND (reference sequence). CDR3 length: 14 residues. The V gene lost 11 bases and the J gene lost 0 bases, with 13 bases spanning the gap. The CDR3 bases are TGTGCCGGTAAAGACAGCGCGAACACCGGGGAGCTGTTTTTT. Translation: CAGKDSANTGELFF.

The chain carries TRBV6-1 and TRBJ2-1; 10 nucleotides agree with TRBD2. V shed 6 bases, J shed 8 bases, and the junction held 10 bases outside the gene matches. This CDR3 is 15 amino acids long. Per the germline V gene, CDR1 is MNHNS and CDR2 is SASEGT. CDR3 coding DNA: TGTGCCAGCAGAGGCTCTAGCGGGAGTGATGATGAGCAGTTCTTC. Protein product: CASRGSSGSDDEQFF.

The gene calls are TRBV6-5 and TRBJ1-6; no definite D call. This CDR3 spans 13 amino acids. The germline V gene encodes CDR1 MNHEY and CDR2 SVGAGI. V gave up 4 bases and J gave up 7 bases, with 8 bases separating them. The CDR3: CASSSDTNSPLHF. The CDR3 bases are TGTGCCAGCAGTTCAGACACCAATTCACCCCTCCACTTT.

With respect to this clone: At one end the junction does not follow the germline gene, possibly because of a read error. J is TRBJ2-7 and V is TRBV7-9, with D unclear. The CDR3 has 11 residues. Germline CDR1 and CDR2: SEHNR and FQNEAQ (reference sequence). The CDR3 DNA is TGTTCCAGCAGCCCGGTGTACGAGCAGTACTTC. Protein product: CSSSPVYEQYF.

This chain joins TRBV27 and TRBJ2-5; 8 positions agree with TRBD2. The V gene's germline CDR1 is MNHEY and CDR2 SMNVEV (reference sequence). V trimming: 6 bases; J trimming: 5 bases; junction bases outside the gene matches: 8. The CDR3 totals 14 residues. CDR3 DNA sequence: TGTGCCAGCAGGCCAGCGGGAGCTGGGGAGACCCAGTACTTC. Amino acids: CASRPAGAGETQYF.

The V and J genes are TRBV18 and TRBJ1-2, with D possibly TRBD1 on 5 matching bases. Trimming cost V 3 bases and J 3 bases, with 20 bases left between them. Germline values: CDR1 KGHSH, CDR2 LQKENI. The CDR3 is 17 amino acids. The CDR3 protein is CASSPQWAVGAYYGYTF. The CDR3 coding sequence is TGTGCCAGCTCACCTCAATGGGCTGTTGGGGCATACTATGGCTACACCTTC.

This chain joins TRBV7-6 and TRBJ2-7; D perhaps matches TRBD1 (5 bases). CDR3 length equals 16 residues. Per the germline V gene, CDR1 is SGHVS and CDR2 is FNYEAQ. With 2 bases removed from V and 3 bases from J, the gap between germline ends came to 17 bases. The CDR3 protein is CASSLLQSGPYYEQYF. The CDR3 DNA is TGTGCCAGCAGCTTATTACAGTCAGGGCCGTACTACGAGCAGTACTTC.

The chain is built from TRBV28 and TRBJ1-1; no clear D. There are 15 residues in the CDR3. Trimming cost V 2 bases and J 1 base, with 11 bases left between them. Germline V gives CDR1 MDHEN, CDR2 SYDVKM. The CDR3 bases are TGTGCCAGCAGTTTACTCCAGGTGGGGAACACTGAAGCTTTCTTT. It encodes CASSLLQVGNTEAFF.

The V call is TRBV28, the J call TRBJ1-2, with 9 bases matching TRBD1. CDR3 size: 16 residues. The V segment lost 4 bases and the J segment 4 bases; nucleotides outside the gene matches: 10. Germline assignment: CDR1 MDHEN and CDR2 SYDVKM. CDR3 residues: CASSSGTGRLVYGYTF. The CDR3 DNA reads as TGTGCCAGCAGTTCCGGGACAGGGAGACTCGTCTATGGCTACACCTTC.

Here the CDR3 reads CASSQVEGRFHEQYF. DNA for the CDR3: TGCGCCAGCAGCCAAGTGGAGGGAAGGTTCCACGAGCAGTACTTC. The chain combines TRBV4-1 with TRBJ2-7; maybe TRBD2 (6 bases). From germline, CDR1 is MGHRA and CDR2 YSYEKL. Trimming pared 1 base from V and 5 bases from J, leaving 15 bases between. The CDR3 has 15 residues.

This clone was observed a single time. The chain couples TRBV2 to TRBJ2-4, with a tentative D call TRBD2 (6 bases). V was cut by 9 bases and J by 0 bases, with 15 bases left in between. The length of the CDR3 is 15 residues. CDR1 and CDR2 (germline): SNHLY, FYNNEI. For the CDR3, the DNA is TGTGCCAGAAGGGAGGCAGGGCTAGCCAAAAACATTCAGTACTTC. This encodes CARREAGLAKNIQYF.

The genes are TRBV13 and TRBJ2-3; 11 nucleotides line up with TRBD2. After removal of 5 bases from V and 15 bases from J, the junction contained 7 bases not matched to a gene. The CDR3 contains 12 residues. Germline V lookup: CDR1 PRHDT, CDR2 FYEKMQ (reference sequence). The DNA for the CDR3 is TGTGCCAGCAGCCGAACCGGGACTAGCGGATATTTT. Its protein is CASSRTGTSGYF.

A single count supports this clone. The gene calls are TRBV14 and TRBJ2-3; 9 bases fit TRBD2. V trimming: 1 base; J trimming: 1 base; junction bases outside the gene matches: 0. There are 15 residues in the CDR3. The germline V gene has CDR1 SGHDN and CDR2 FVKESK. CDR3 nucleotide sequence: TGTGCCAGCAGCCAAGGACTAGCGGGCACAGATACGCAGTATTTT. It specifies CASSQGLAGTDTQYF.

The chain joins TRBV7-9 to TRBJ1-1; 7 bases are a match to TRBD1. Trimming at V came to 5 bases and at J to 1 base, leaving 13 bases not matched to a gene. Germline CDR1 SEHNR, CDR2 FQNEAQ (reference sequence). The CDR3 consists of 17 residues. The CDR3 DNA reads TGTGCCAGCAGCCTTACAGGGGTCGGTTTGAAGAACACTGAAGCTTTCTTT. Translated, it gives CASSLTGVGLKNTEAFF.

This CDR3 is CASSNGHLYEQYF. In nucleotides, the CDR3 is TGTGCCAGCAGTAACGGACACCTCTACGAGCAGTACTTC. V is TRBV27 and J is TRBJ2-7; weak D call: TRBD1 (5 bases). The CDR3 has 13 residues. V gave up 5 bases and J gave up 3 bases, with 11 bases separating them. Germline V lookup: CDR1 MNHEY, CDR2 SMNVEV (reference sequence).

The rearrangement joins TRBV7-2 to TRBJ2-1; the D gene is possibly TRBD1 (5 bases). CDR1 is SGHTA and CDR2 is FQGNSA in the germline V gene. Trimming removed 3 bases from V and 1 base from J, with 13 bases in between. This CDR3 contains 16 residues. The CDR3 bases are TGTGCCAGCAGCTTCGAGGTCAGGGTGTCCTACAATGAGCAGTTCTTC. It codes for CASSFEVRVSYNEQFF.